The rows below give T cell receptor beta chains drawn from one sample of a study of STAT5B mutations in CD4+ large granular lymphocyte leukemia. Clones were read by immunoSEQ multiplex PCR, and TCRdb kept only the in-frame ones, dropping some. The table records fewer than 40,000 clones, under 80% of them present only once. The sequenced material came from CD4+ T cells from blood buffy coats. These receptors all come from a human donor in good health. The CDR3 runs from the conserved cysteine through the conserved F or W.

CDR3aa: CASRQGTEKLFF
v_gene: TRBV6-6
j_gene: TRBJ1-4

CDR3aa: CASSRDGPTSGYTF
v_gene: TRBV7-8
j_gene: TRBJ1-2

CDR3aa: CASSYRVTDPEAFF
v_gene: TRBV7-9
j_gene: TRBJ1-1

CDR3aa: CASSTRQGSYGYTF
v_gene: TRBV6-5
j_gene: TRBJ1-2

CDR3aa: CATPGTSGYNEQFF
v_gene: TRBV12-1
j_gene: TRBJ2-1

CDR3aa: CASSPRAGYNQPQHF
v_gene: TRBV7-2
j_gene: TRBJ1-5

CDR3aa: CASSSWTGDNTEAFF
v_gene: TRBV7-9
j_gene: TRBJ1-1

CDR3aa: CASSDRDGRYEQYF
v_gene: TRBV6-5
j_gene: TRBJ2-7

CDR3aa: CASHPPGLPYNEQFF
v_gene: TRBV6-6
j_gene: TRBJ2-1

CDR3aa: CASSLAGGLHEKLFF
v_gene: TRBV5-1
j_gene: TRBJ1-4

CDR3aa: CASTREGPADTQYF
v_gene: TRBV2
j_gene: TRBJ2-3